One T cell receptor beta chain is described in this entry. Isolation of CD8+ and CD4+ T cells was performed negatively, whereas enrichment of TEMRA cells was done by FACS. RNA in amounts of roughly 0.45 to 1 ug was reverse transcribed with random hexamers. TCRdb reprocessed the immunoSEQ multiplex PCR reads via MiXCR and lists one record per CDR3 protein. The sample carries 250,000 to 300,000 distinct CDR3 sequences, roughly 85% recorded once. This sample was taken from a study of CD8 T cells in Susac syndrome. CDR1 and CDR2 from the germline V gene are LGHNA and YSLEER. The CDR3 contains 17 residues. Trimming shortened V by 0 bases and J by 0 bases, and 12 bases separated the two germline ends.

The chain links TRBV4-3 to TRBJ1-3; tentatively, D is TRBD1 (6 bases). The specimen sequenced was CD8+ T cells from PBMCs. The source is a human donor with multiple sclerosis. CDR3 sequence: CASSQDWGRPSGNTIYF. The CDR3 nucleotides are TGCGCCAGCAGCCAAGACTGGGGGCGGCCCTCTGGAAACACCATATATTTT.